This is a list of T cell receptor beta chains from one sample in a study of cytomegalovirus exposure and HLA in healthy donors. Sequencing used immunoSEQ multiplex PCR; TCRdb keeps in-frame clones, though not all of them. Among roughly 200,000 clones, less than 80% were seen once, and the ten largest hold 4.4%. The sequencing input was PBMCs. The receptors derive from a woman aged 30 to 39 in good health and CMV-seropositive. Each CDR3 is given with its conserved first and last residue. The D gene is left open where the match is weak. Rows give clone size only sometimes, using once, few, many, or a class for an expanded clone.

D gene	clone size	V gene	J gene	CDR3 protein	CDR3 DNA
TRBD2	.	TRBV5-1	TRBJ2-2	CASSLMASGANTGELFF	TGCGCCAGCAGCTTGATGGCTAGCGGGGCGAACACCGGGGAGCTGTTTTTT
.	.	TRBV6-6	TRBJ1-4	CASRGDLTNEKLFF	TGTGCCAGCAGGGGAGACCTGACTAATGAAAAACTGTTTTTT
TRBD2	.	TRBV5-1	TRBJ2-3	CASSIRTSGGPLTDTQYF	TGCGCCAGCAGCATACGGACTAGCGGGGGGCCCCTCACAGATACGCAGTATTTT
TRBD1	once	TRBV7-9	TRBJ1-2	CASRIGTGLNYGYTF	TGTGCCAGCAGAATAGGGACAGGGTTGAACTATGGCTACACCTTC
.	.	TRBV7-9	TRBJ1-4	CASSLFRGKLFF	TGTGCCAGCAGCTTATTTCGGGGAAAACTGTTTTTT
.	.	TRBV15	TRBJ2-2	CATSRDPLTGNTGELFF	TGTGCCACCAGCAGAGACCCACTAACAGGGAACACCGGGGAGCTGTTTTTT
.	.	TRBV5-1	TRBJ1-5	CASSLVPGSNQPQHF	TGCGCCAGCAGCTTGGTGCCAGGGAGCAATCAGCCCCAGCATTTT
.	.	TRBV18	TRBJ1-2	CASSPPRRGAGYTF	TGTGCCAGCTCACCACCGCGGCGGGGGGCGGGCTACACCTTC
.	.	TRBV20-1	TRBJ1-1	CSAPQGRRAFF	TGCAGTGCTCCTCAGGGGCGGCGCGCTTTCTTT
.	.	TRBV11-2	TRBJ2-7	CATRTETYEQYF	TGTGCCACCAGGACGGAGACCTACGAGCAGTACTTC
.	.	TRBV5-5	TRBJ1-2	CASSGQGDGYTF	TGTGCCAGCAGCGGGCAAGGGGATGGCTACACCTTC
.	.	TRBV30	TRBJ2-4	CAWSVGGTKNIQYF	TGTGCCTGGAGTGTCGGGGGAACCAAAAACATTCAGTACTTC
TRBD2	.	TRBV7-8	TRBJ2-2	CASSFSGGAGELFF	TGTGCCAGCAGCTTTAGCGGGGGGGCAGGGGAGCTGTTTTTT
.	.	TRBV6-6	TRBJ1-1	CASSYRQENTEAFF	TGTGCCAGCAGTTACCGCCAGGAGAACACTGAAGCTTTCTTT
TRBD2	.	TRBV29-1	TRBJ2-1	CSVAGTSGSESHNEQFF	TGCAGCGTTGCCGGGACTAGCGGGAGTGAGTCCCACAATGAGCAGTTCTTC
.	.	TRBV6-5	TRBJ2-7	CASSYSPSSYEQYF	TGTGCCAGCAGTTACTCGCCTAGCTCCTACGAGCAGTACTTC
.	.	TRBV27	TRBJ2-7	CASSPLGLKPYEQYF	TGTGCCAGCAGTCCCTTGGGACTGAAACCTTACGAGCAGTACTTC
TRBD1	.	TRBV6-1	TRBJ2-7	CASWDRGFRNEQYF	TGTGCCAGTTGGGACAGGGGCTTTAGGAACGAGCAGTACTTC
TRBD2	once	TRBV7-6	TRBJ2-5	CASSLAPGDRERDPTQYF	TGTGCCAGCAGCTTAGCCCCCGGCGATAGAGAGCGGGATCCTACCCAGTACTTC
TRBD1	.	TRBV5-6	TRBJ1-2	CASSFLRDRGHPGYTF	TGTGCCAGCAGCTTCCTCCGGGACAGGGGACATCCTGGCTACACCTTC
TRBD1	.	TRBV6-5	TRBJ2-1	CASRQSTGHYNEQFF	TGTGCCAGCAGACAATCGACAGGGCACTACAATGAGCAGTTCTTC
.	.	TRBV27	TRBJ2-7	CATSLLSTAGEQYF	TGTGCCACATCACTTTTATCCACAGCGGGCGAGCAGTACTTC
TRBD1	.	TRBV12-5	TRBJ1-2	CASGLAGTGRSYGYTF	TGTGCTAGTGGTTTGGCCGGGACAGGGAGATCCTATGGCTACACCTTC
.	.	TRBV4-1	TRBJ1-6	CASSHPAGGNHNSPLHF	TGCGCCAGCAGCCACCCCGCGGGGGGGAACCATAATTCACCCCTCCACTTT
TRBD2	.	TRBV5-6	TRBJ2-7	CASSSGTRSSYEQYF	TGTGCCAGCAGCTCCGGGACTAGGAGCTCCTACGAGCAGTACTTC
TRBD2	.	TRBV11-3	TRBJ2-3	CASSFREGLYF	TGTGCCAGCAGCTTCCGGGAGGGCCTGTATTTT
.	.	TRBV4-1	TRBJ2-1	CASSPDPGRVPYNEQFF	TGCGCCAGCAGCCCAGACCCCGGCAGGGTACCTTACAATGAGCAGTTCTTC
.	.	TRBV9	TRBJ1-1	CASSVGISDIEAFF	TGTGCCAGCAGCGTAGGAATTTCAGACATTGAAGCTTTCTTT
.	.	TRBV18	TRBJ2-4	CASSPPVGGSKNIQYF	TGTGCCAGCTCACCACCTGTCGGAGGGTCCAAAAACATTCAGTACTTC
TRBD1	.	TRBV5-6	TRBJ1-1	CASSLGGQIEAFF	TGTGCCAGCAGCTTGGGGGGACAGATTGAAGCTTTCTTT
.	.	TRBV9	TRBJ2-5	CASSERAGAETQYF	TGTGCCAGCAGCGAGAGGGCGGGGGCTGAGACCCAGTACTTC
.	.	TRBV6-1	TRBJ2-1	CASSAPGQRRPYEQFF	TGTGCCAGCAGTGCCCCCGGGCAGCGGAGGCCTTATGAGCAGTTCTTC
.	.	TRBV5-1	TRBJ1-5	CASSLDGVSNQPQHF	TGCGCCAGCAGCTTGGACGGGGTTAGCAATCAGCCCCAGCATTTT
.	.	TRBV4-3	TRBJ2-1	CASSQGSENYNEQFF	TGCGCCAGCAGCCAAGGATCGGAGAATTACAATGAGCAGTTCTTC
.	.	TRBV27	TRBJ2-1	CASSLSNAVNEQFF	TGTGCCAGCAGTTTATCGAACGCAGTCAATGAGCAGTTCTTC
TRBD2	.	TRBV15	TRBJ2-1	CATSRGGRAHSSGRYNEQFF	TGTGCCACCAGCAGAGGGGGGAGGGCACACTCTAGCGGGAGATACAATGAGCAGTTCTTC
TRBD1	once	TRBV5-1	TRBJ2-7	CASSLGDRDEQYF	TGCGCCAGCAGCTTGGGGGACAGGGACGAGCAGTACTTC
.	.	TRBV30	TRBJ2-2	CAWSVRQGDAGELFF	TGTGCCTGGAGTGTACGGCAGGGTGATGCCGGGGAGCTGTTTTTT
TRBD1	.	TRBV15	TRBJ2-1	CATSRSGQGSNEQFF	TGTGCCACCAGCAGATCGGGACAGGGTAGCAATGAGCAGTTCTTC
TRBD1	.	TRBV29-1	TRBJ2-7	CSVGQGASYEQYF	TGCAGCGTCGGACAGGGGGCCTCCTACGAGCAGTACTTC
TRBD1	.	TRBV4-1	TRBJ2-7	CASSTFYRDRGSHEQYF	TGCGCCAGCAGCACATTTTACCGGGACAGGGGATCCCACGAGCAGTACTTC
.	.	TRBV5-1	TRBJ2-1	CASNTLEASQYDEQFF	TGCGCCAGCAACACTCTGGAGGCCAGTCAATATGATGAGCAGTTCTTC
.	once	TRBV6-6	TRBJ1-1	CASTDRNTEAFF	TGTGCCAGCACAGACAGGAACACTGAAGCTTTCTTT
TRBD2	.	TRBV5-1	TRBJ2-3	CASSSMASSGTFTDTQYF	TGCGCCAGCAGCTCCATGGCATCTAGCGGGACATTCACAGATACGCAGTATTTT
.	.	TRBV7-9	TRBJ2-7	CASGGGEGKKTYEQYF	TGTGCCAGCGGGGGGGGCGAGGGGAAGAAGACCTACGAGCAGTACTTC
.	.	TRBV18	TRBJ1-1	CASSLDDSYTEAFF	TGTGCCAGCTCACTTGATGACAGTTACACTGAAGCTTTCTTT
.	.	TRBV4-1	TRBJ1-1	CASSHNPRDKGKEAFF	TGCGCCAGCAGCCACAACCCCCGGGACAAGGGGAAAGAAGCTTTCTTT
.	.	TRBV2	TRBJ2-3	CASSRMGSAPDTQYF	TGTGCCAGCAGTCGCATGGGGAGTGCCCCAGATACGCAGTATTTT
TRBD2	.	TRBV6-6	TRBJ2-5	CASSRRTSGYQETQYF	TGTGCCAGCAGCCGACGGACTAGCGGGTACCAAGAGACCCAGTACTTC
TRBD1	.	TRBV29-1	TRBJ2-7	CSVGAGGAFAEQYF	TGCAGCGTTGGGGCAGGGGGCGCGTTCGCCGAGCAGTACTTC
.	.	TRBV7-2	TRBJ1-2	CASSILDPSMGYTF	TGTGCCAGCAGCATCCTAGACCCCTCCATGGGCTACACCTTC
.	once	TRBV5-1	TRBJ1-1	CASSLRPGLGPNTEAFF	TGCGCCAGCAGCTTGCGGCCAGGGTTGGGGCCGAACACTGAAGCTTTCTTT
TRBD1	.	TRBV10-3	TRBJ1-2	CAIRRTGADLGYTF	TGTGCCATCAGACGGACAGGGGCCGACCTAGGCTACACCTTC
TRBD1	.	TRBV29-1	TRBJ2-3	CSARQGNTDTQYF	TGCAGCGCAAGACAGGGGAATACAGATACGCAGTATTTT
TRBD1	.	TRBV11-3	TRBJ2-6	CASRGQGSSGANVLTF	TGTGCCAGCAGGGGACAGGGCAGCTCTGGGGCCAACGTCCTGACTTTC